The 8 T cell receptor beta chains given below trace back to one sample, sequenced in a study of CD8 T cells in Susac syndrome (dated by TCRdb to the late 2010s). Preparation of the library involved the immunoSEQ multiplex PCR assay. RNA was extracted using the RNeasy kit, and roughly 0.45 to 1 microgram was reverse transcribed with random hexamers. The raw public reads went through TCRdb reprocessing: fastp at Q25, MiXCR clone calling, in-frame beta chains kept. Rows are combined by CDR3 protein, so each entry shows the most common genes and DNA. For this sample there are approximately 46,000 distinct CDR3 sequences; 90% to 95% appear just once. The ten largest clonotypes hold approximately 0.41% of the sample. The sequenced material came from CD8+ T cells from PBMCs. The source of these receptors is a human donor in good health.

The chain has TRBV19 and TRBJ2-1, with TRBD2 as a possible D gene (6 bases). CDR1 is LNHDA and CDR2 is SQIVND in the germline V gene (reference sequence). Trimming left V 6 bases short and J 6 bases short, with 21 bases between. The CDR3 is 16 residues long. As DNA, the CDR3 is TGTGCCAGTAGCCCATGGCGGGGCGGGCCGGTCAATGAGCAGTTCTTC. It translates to CASSPWRGGPVNEQFF.

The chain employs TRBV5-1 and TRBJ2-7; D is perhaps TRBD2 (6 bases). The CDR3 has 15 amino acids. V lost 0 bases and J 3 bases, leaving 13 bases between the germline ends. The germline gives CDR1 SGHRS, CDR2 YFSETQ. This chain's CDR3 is CASSLEAQRVYEQYF. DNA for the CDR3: TGCGCCAGCAGCTTGGAGGCTCAGCGGGTCTACGAGCAGTACTTC.

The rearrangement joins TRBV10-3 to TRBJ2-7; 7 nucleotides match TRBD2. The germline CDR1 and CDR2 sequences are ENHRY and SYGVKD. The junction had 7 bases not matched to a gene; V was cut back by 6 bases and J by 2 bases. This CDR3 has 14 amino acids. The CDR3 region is CAISPGGLPYEQYF. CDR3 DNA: TGTGCCATCAGCCCGGGAGGCCTCCCCTACGAGCAGTACTTC.

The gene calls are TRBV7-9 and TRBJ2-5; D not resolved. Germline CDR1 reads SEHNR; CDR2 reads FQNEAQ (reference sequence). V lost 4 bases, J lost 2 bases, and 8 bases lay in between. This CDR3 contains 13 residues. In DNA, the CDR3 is TGTGCCAGCAGCTCCCTTTCTCAAGAGACCCAGTACTTC. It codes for CASSSLSQETQYF.

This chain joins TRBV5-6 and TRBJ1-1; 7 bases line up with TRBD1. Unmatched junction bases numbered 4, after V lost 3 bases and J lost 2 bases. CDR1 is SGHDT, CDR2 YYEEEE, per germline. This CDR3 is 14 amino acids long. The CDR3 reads CASSWGQINTEAFF. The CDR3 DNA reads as TGTGCCAGCAGCTGGGGACAGATTAACACTGAAGCTTTCTTT. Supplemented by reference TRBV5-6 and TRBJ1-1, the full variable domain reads DAGVTQSPTHLIKTRGQQVTLRCSPKSGHDTVSWYQQALGQGPQFIFQYYEEEERQRGNFPDRFSGHQFPNYSSELNVNALLLGDSALYLCASSWGQINTEAFFGQGTRLTVV.

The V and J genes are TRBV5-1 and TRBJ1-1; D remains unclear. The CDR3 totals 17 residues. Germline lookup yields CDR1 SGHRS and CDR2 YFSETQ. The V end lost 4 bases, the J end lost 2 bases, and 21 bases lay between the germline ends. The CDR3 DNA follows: TGCGCCAGCAGCCCCCGCGGAGGACCGCCTTTTAACACTGAAGCTTTCTTT. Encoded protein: CASSPRGGPPFNTEAFF.

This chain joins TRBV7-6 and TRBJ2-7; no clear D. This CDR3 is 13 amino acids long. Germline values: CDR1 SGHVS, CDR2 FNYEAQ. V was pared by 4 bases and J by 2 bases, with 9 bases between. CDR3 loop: CASSSPAAYEQYF. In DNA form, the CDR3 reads TGTGCCAGCAGCTCGCCTGCTGCCTACGAGCAGTACTTC.

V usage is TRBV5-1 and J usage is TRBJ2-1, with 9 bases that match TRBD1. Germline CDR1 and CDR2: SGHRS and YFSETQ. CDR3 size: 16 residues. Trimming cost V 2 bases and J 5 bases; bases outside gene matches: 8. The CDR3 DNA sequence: TGCGCCAGCAGCTTAAGGACAGGGGACATGGACAATGAGCAGTTCTTC. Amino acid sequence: CASSLRTGDMDNEQFF. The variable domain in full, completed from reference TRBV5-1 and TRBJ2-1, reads KAGVTQTPRYLIKTRGQQVTLSCSPISGHRSVSWYQQTPGQGLQFLFEYFSETQRNKGNFPGRFSGRQFSNSRSEMNVSTLELGDSALYLCASSLRTGDMDNEQFFGPGTRLTVL.